The 17 T cell receptor beta chains reported below all come from one sample, sequenced in a study of human T cells and chemical hapten exposure. TCRdb reprocessed the RACE reads via MiXCR and lists one record per CDR3 protein. The profile shows 250,000 or so distinct CDR3 sequences, around 7.7% of them singletons. Described time point: pre-sensitization, week 0. Indicated treatment: therapeutic diphenylcyclopropenone sensitization with weekly scalp DPC. Source: whole blood, taken in connection with sensitization to the hapten diphenylcyclopropenone (DPC). Receptors were obtained from a man aged 18 to 30 with alopecia areata. Some clones in this sample may be carry-over from other donors' samples.

This clonotype was detected many times. The rearrangement uses TRBV14 and TRBJ1-4, with D unresolved. V lost 5 bases to trimming and J lost 8 bases, with 9 bases between them. The CDR3 sequence is 12 residues long. Germline values: CDR1 SGHDN, CDR2 FVKESK. CDR3 loop: CASSGEIEKLFF. The DNA of the CDR3 is TGTGCCAGCAGCGGAGAGATCGAAAAACTGTTTTTT.

This clonotype has a count of ten or more. The gene calls are TRBV6-6 and TRBJ1-4; perhaps TRBD1 as D (6 bases). The CDR3 consists of 16 residues. The V gene lost 5 bases and the J gene lost 10 bases, with 23 bases spanning the gap. Germline CDR1 and CDR2: MNHNY and SVGAGI (reference sequence). CDR3 in DNA: TGTGCCAGCAGTCGAGGGACATCAAAAACTTGGGGAAAACTGTTTTTT. Amino acid sequence: CASSRGTSKTWGKLFF.

In this sample, this clonotype turned up a few times. The chain employs TRBV5-1 and TRBJ2-7; 8 nucleotides match TRBD1. V lost 3 bases to trimming and J lost 0 bases; unmatched junction nucleotides: 5. The germline CDR1 and CDR2 sequences are SGHRS and YFSETQ. The CDR3 extends over 15 amino acids. CDR3 region: CASSWSDRVSYEQYF. The CDR3 bases are TGCGCCAGCAGCTGGTCGGACAGGGTCTCCTACGAGCAGTACTTC.

This clonotype was detected many times. V gene TRBV6-1 combines with J gene TRBJ1-1, with 9 bases identical to TRBD1. CDR1 and CDR2 from the germline V gene are MNHNS and SASEGT. The CDR3 consists of 13 residues. Trimming removed 6 bases from V and 5 bases from J; junction bases left unmatched: 4. CDR3 DNA sequence: TGTGCCAGCAGGGGACAGGGAGGGACTGAAGCTTTCTTT. Translating gives CASRGQGGTEAFF.

This chain joins TRBV7-2 and TRBJ2-6, with 7 bases identical to TRBD2. This CDR3 is 15 amino acids long. Losses at the gene ends were 2 bases for V and 2 bases for J; bases not matched to a gene: 0. Germline V gives CDR1 SGHTA, CDR2 FQGNSA. The CDR3 region is CASSLSGAGANVLTF. Written as DNA, the CDR3 is TGTGCCAGCAGCTTAAGCGGGGCTGGGGCCAACGTCCTGACTTTC.

This clonotype occurred a few times. The chain employs TRBV10-3 and TRBJ2-3; 7 nucleotides line up with TRBD1. CDR3 length: 15 amino acids. V shed 10 bases and J 1 base; nucleotides not matched to a gene: 11. The V gene's germline CDR1 is ENHRY and CDR2 SYGVKD. The CDR3 coding sequence is TGTGCCACGAAACCGGGACAGCAGGGCACAGATACGCAGTATTTT. This translates into CATKPGQQGTDTQYF.

The rearrangement links TRBV6-4 to TRBJ2-3, with D tentatively TRBD1 (5 bases). CDR3 size: 12 residues. Deletions cut 7 bases from V and 3 bases from J, with 8 bases between. Germline-derived CDR1 and CDR2 are MRHNA and SNTAGT. CDR3 nucleotides: TGTGCCAGCAAGAACAGGACAGATACGCAGTATTTT. It translates to CASKNRTDTQYF.

In this sample, this clonotype turned up many times. The chain combines TRBV3-1 with TRBJ2-5; D is unclear. The germline V gene encodes CDR1 LGHDT and CDR2 YNNKEL (reference sequence). The CDR3 spans 14 residues. The V gene lost 1 base and the J gene lost 5 bases, with 11 bases spanning the gap. This CDR3 reads CASSQVEGIETQYF. The CDR3, as DNA: TGTGCCAGCAGCCAAGTAGAAGGCATCGAGACCCAGTACTTC.

This chain links TRBV9 with TRBJ2-4; D might be TRBD1 (5 bases). Germline V CDR1 and CDR2: SGDLS, YYNGEE. CDR3 size: 18 residues. Trimming took off 0 bases at V and 3 bases at J, with 19 bases between the two ends. CDR3: CASSVEVKAGQGKNIQYF. The DNA for the CDR3 is TGTGCCAGCAGCGTAGAGGTAAAGGCAGGGCAAGGCAAAAACATTCAGTACTTC.

This chain connects TRBV7-2 to TRBJ2-6; no clear D gene. The CDR3 is made up of 15 amino acids. Germline V gives CDR1 SGHTA, CDR2 FQGNSA. Trimming took off 2 bases at V and 2 bases at J, with 7 bases between the two ends. CDR3: CASSLRLPGANVLTF. CDR3 nucleotides: TGTGCCAGCAGCTTACGACTCCCTGGGGCCAACGTCCTGACTTTC.

This clonotype was observed a few times. This rearrangement joins TRBV7-2 to TRBJ1-1; D remains ambiguous. Germline V gene lookup returns CDR1 SGHTA and CDR2 FQGNSA. V was pared by 3 bases and J by 6 bases, with 14 bases between. The CDR3 extends over 14 amino acids. The CDR3 loop reads CASSFPLVKAEAFF. DNA of the CDR3: TGTGCCAGCAGCTTTCCCTTAGTAAAAGCTGAAGCTTTCTTT. Complete variable domain (other parts from reference TRBV7-2 and TRBJ1-1): GAGVSQSPSNKVTEKGKDVELRCDPISGHTALYWYRQSLGQGLEFLIYFQGNSAPDKSGLPSDRFSAERTGGSVSTLTIQRTQQEDSAVYLCASSFPLVKAEAFFGQGTRLTVV.

CDR3 bases: TGTGCCAGCAGCTTAGGGTTCCGGGACAGGCAGTACTTC. Protein sequence: CASSLGFRDRQYF. The chain combines TRBV11-2 with TRBJ2-7; TRBD1 matches 7 bases. Germline CDR1 SGHAT, CDR2 FQNNGV. The CDR3 has 13 residues. J lost 9 bases, V lost 1 base, and 6 bases had no gene match.

This clonotype was observed at least ten times. The chain joins TRBV6-5 to TRBJ1-5; D might be TRBD1 (6 bases). Trimming took off 5 bases at V and 3 bases at J, with 11 bases between the two ends. CDR1 MNHEY and CDR2 SVGAGI come from the germline V gene. CDR3 length: 14 amino acids. The CDR3 spells CASSRGQHNQPQHF. The CDR3, as DNA: TGTGCCAGCAGTAGAGGACAGCACAATCAGCCCCAGCATTTT.

The chain joins TRBV5-1 to TRBJ1-1; a possible D gene is TRBD1 (5 bases). V lost 4 bases and J 0 bases, leaving 13 bases between the germline ends. This CDR3 has 15 amino acids. The germline V gene encodes CDR1 SGHRS and CDR2 YFSETQ. The CDR3: CASSPSGPVNTEAFF. The CDR3 DNA sequence: TGCGCCAGCAGCCCTTCGGGACCCGTGAACACTGAAGCTTTCTTT. Looking up the rest from reference TRBV5-1 and TRBJ1-1 gives the full variable domain: KAGVTQTPRYLIKTRGQQVTLSCSPISGHRSVSWYQQTPGQGLQFLFEYFSETQRNKGNFPGRFSGRQFSNSRSEMNVSTLELGDSALYLCASSPSGPVNTEAFFGQGTRLTVV.

This clonotype occurred a few times. The chain uses TRBV10-3 and TRBJ2-5, with D hard to call. The V end was cut by 3 bases, the J end by 6 bases, with 14 bases between. The germline CDR1 and CDR2 sequences are ENHRY and SYGVKD. The CDR3 is 14 amino acids. The CDR3 region is CAISDPTPGKTQYF. CDR3 sequence (DNA): TGTGCCATCAGTGACCCGACCCCTGGGAAGACCCAGTACTTC.

V usage is TRBV3-1 and J usage is TRBJ2-1; tentatively, D is TRBD2 (5 bases). Germline V gene lookup returns CDR1 LGHDT and CDR2 YNNKEL (reference sequence). V lost 2 bases, J lost 2 bases, and 13 bases lay in between. The CDR3 covers 16 residues. CDR3 sequence reads: CASSQFSTGTYNEQFF. The CDR3, as DNA: TGTGCCAGCAGCCAATTTAGTACGGGAACCTACAATGAGCAGTTCTTC.

The CDR3 is CASSQDPGGLEADTQYF. The CDR3 region has the DNA TGCGCCAGCAGCCAAGATCCGGGGGGGCTTGAGGCAGATACGCAGTATTTT. The gene calls are TRBV4-3 and TRBJ2-3; 8 nucleotides match TRBD2. Germline CDR1 is LGHNA and CDR2 is YSLEER. The CDR3 extends over 17 amino acids. With 0 bases clipped from V and 4 bases from J, the junction kept 9 bases outside the gene matches.